What follows is one T cell receptor (beta chain) and its context. Its antigen is as yet unknown. This sample is part of a study of vaccination effects on CD4 cells after COVID-19. Study-level information: Each participant was given two doses of one vaccine (BNT162b2 or mRNA-1273).

Viral peptide pool expansion of antigen-specific CD4+ T cells preceded sequencing in the ViraFEST assay. When ten to eleven days of culture had elapsed, CD4+ T cells were isolated. Infection dated between March and December 2020, before the Alpha, Beta and Delta variants reached the United States. Replacing half the medium with IL-2 medium was done on days 3 and 7. Measured with immunoSEQ multiplex PCR; TCRdb has only the in-frame clones, and not every one. The sample yields about 24,000 clones, about 72% seen once. The study, taken as a whole, reports: The study enrolled few convalescent patients and sampled no early post-infection timepoints. For convalescents, most of the spike-reactive clones seen post-vaccine were new vaccine-induced clones.

Trimming removed 5 bases from V and 3 bases from J, with 15 bases in between. CDR1 and CDR2 from the germline V gene are SGHNT and YENEEA. CDR3 length: 15 amino acids. This sequence joins TRBV11-3 and TRBJ2-3; D could derive from TRBD1 or TRBD2 (5 bases each). The material was CD4+ T cells from PBMCs cultured with SARS-CoV-2 spike peptides, obtained before COVID-19 vaccination. The origin of this receptor is a human donor who had a prior SARS-CoV-2 infection. CDR3 in amino acids: CASSRGELGTDTQYF. CDR3 coding DNA: TGTGCCAGCAGCCGAGGGGAGCTGGGGACAGATACGCAGTATTTT.